This T cell receptor (beta chain) was identified during a study of T-cell reconstitution after alpha-beta-depleted transplantation in children (dated by TCRdb to 2016 to 2018). Regarding the research as a whole: The study quantitatively tracked T-cell immune reconstitution after TCRalphabeta/CD19-depleted allogeneic hematopoietic cell transplantation in children using TCR repertoire profiling. What the study reported, not specific to this receptor: Hyperexpanded clone frequencies declined over subsequent months; after one year, T-cell counts and TCRbeta diversity were mostly attributed to newly produced T cells. In some patients, the high TCRbeta diversity seen at day 60 was put down to recipient T cells and intrathymic progenitors that had survived conditioning. The apparently early recovery of alphabetaT-cell counts about two months after transplant reportedly depended on only several hundred rapidly expanded clones that came from non-depleted graft cells.

This clonotype has only a few counts. Its recognized antigen is unknown. Nothing much larger sits one base from this clone, and base qualities are not available. V and J lose 4 bases and 0 bases, and a span of 13 bases separates them. The germline V gene supplies CDR1 SGHRS and CDR2 YFSETQ. Inclusive of the bounding cysteine and phenylalanine, the CDR3 is 15 residues long. The retained sequence is limited to the CDR3, 45 bases, with the frame set at the first base. The library came from PCR. Sequencer: Illumina HiSeq 2500. To normalize quantification of the TCRbeta repertoire, the TCR libraries were built with molecular barcoding that relied on unique molecular identifiers. TCRdb ran its own pipeline on the public reads, namely fastp trimming at Q25 and MiXCR clone calling, and kept in-frame beta chains. Each record represents a unique CDR3 protein, reported with the most common genes and DNA among its rows. For this sample the table gives hundreds of thousands of distinct CDR3 sequences, of which 10% to 15% were detected only once. Of the sample, 2.2% is held by the ten largest clones.

The treatment or condition label on this specimen signifies: allogeneic hematopoietic cell transplantation with graft depleted of TCRalphabeta T cells and CD19 B cells. The transplant recipients were children given TCRalphabeta/CD19-depleted allogeneic hematopoietic cell grafts. The material was PBMCs, mostly from graft donor cells, obtained 360 days after TCRalphabeta/CD19-depleted stem cell transplant. This receptor chain uses TRBV5-1 and TRBJ1-1; the D gene is possibly TRBD1, with 5 bases matching. The sequence was collected from a male patient aged 10-17 years who had a stem cell transplant for acute myeloid leukemia, so the T cells may come from the graft donor. The DNA reads as follows: TGCGCCAGCAGCCACACGACAGTTATGAACACTGAAGCTTTCTTT. Translated, this gives CASSHTTVMNTEAFF.